This TCR beta chain derives from a study of cytomegalovirus exposure and HLA in healthy donors. Whole-study findings and limits: A prior analysis recorded that most TCR beta V segments were productive about 87% or about 30% of the time. High specificity and sensitivity for cytomegalovirus status were reported for the classifier. There were 150 to 200 TCR beta chains listed as cytomegalovirus-associated.

About this clone: The antigen is unknown.

Primers: 60 Vbeta forward and 13 Jbeta reverse. Clones were read by immunoSEQ multiplex PCR, and TCRdb kept only the in-frame ones, dropping some. This sample yields under 200,000 clones, of which over 60% are seen a single time; 4.5% to 6% belongs to the top ten. The TCR sequence derives from a man aged 40-49 years in good health and CMV-seronegative. Specimen: PBMCs.

DNA of the CDR3: TGTGCCAGCAGCGCCCACGCGGGAGGGGAGCAGTACTTC. It codes for CASSAHAGGEQYF. J is TRBJ2-5 and V is TRBV7-2; 9 positions match TRBD2. With 5 bases clipped from V and 11 bases from J, the junction kept 9 bases outside the gene matches. In germline, CDR1 is SGHTA, CDR2 FQGNSA. The CDR3 sequence is 13 residues long.